Following are 17 T cell receptor beta chains from one sample sequenced in a study of T cell repertoires in cytomegalovirus infection. Via MiXCR, TCRdb re-called the reads, giving one row per CDR3 protein. The sample yields just over 300,000 distinct CDR3 sequences, under 20% seen once. The material sequenced was PBMCs. Receptors were obtained from a human donor in good health (CMV status not recorded). Some clones in this sample may be carry-over from other donors' samples.

The rearrangement joins TRBV20-1 to TRBJ1-2; 8 bases are shared with TRBD1. Trimming took 3 bases from V and 7 from J; bases not matched to a gene: 4. The CDR3 runs 12 residues. CDR1 DFQATT and CDR2 SNEGSKA come from the germline V gene (reference sequence). DNA of the CDR3: TGCAGTGCTAGTCCCAGGGGGCCTGGCTACACCTTC. This sequence encodes CSASPRGPGYTF.

The rearrangement links TRBV12-5 to TRBJ2-7, with 8 bases aligning to TRBD2. The CDR3 is 16 amino acids. Trimming at V came to 3 bases and at J to 2 bases, leaving 9 bases not matched to a gene. CDR1 and CDR2 from the germline V gene are LGHNT and FRNRAP. DNA of the CDR3: TGTGCTAGTGGTTTCGGACTAGCCCTCTCCCCCTACGAGCAGTACTTC. As protein: CASGFGLALSPYEQYF.

In this sample, this clonotype turned up many times. The rearrangement uses TRBV7-3 and TRBJ2-5; tentatively, D is TRBD2 (5 bases). Germline V gives CDR1 SGHTA, CDR2 FQGTGA. This CDR3 spans 15 amino acids. V lost 4 bases to trimming and J lost 5 bases, with 17 bases between them. CDR3: CASSSQAGNGETQYF. Here the CDR3 DNA reads TGTGCCAGCAGCTCCCAAGCCGGGAATGGGGAGACCCAGTACTTC. Drawing the rest from reference TRBV7-3 and TRBJ2-5, the complete variable domain is GAGVSQTPSNKVTEKGKYVELRCDPISGHTALYWYRQSLGQGPEFLIYFQGTGAADDSGLPNDRFFAVRPEGSVSTLKIQRTERGDSAVYLCASSSQAGNGETQYFGPGTRLLVL.

The chain combines TRBV12-3 or TRBV12-4 with TRBJ2-3; 10 bases fit TRBD1. The CDR3 is made up of 15 amino acids. Trimming at V came to 10 bases and at J to 0 bases, leaving 7 bases not matched to a gene. This chain's CDR3 is CATRGGQGSTDTQYF. The CDR3 coding sequence is TGTGCCACCAGAGGGGGACAGGGGAGCACAGATACGCAGTATTTT.

The J gene is TRBJ1-4, the V gene TRBV4-2; perhaps TRBD1 as D (5 bases). V lost 8 bases and J 0 bases, leaving 16 bases between the germline ends. Germline V CDR1 and CDR2: LGHNA, YNFKEQ. The CDR3 contains 16 residues. CDR3 loop: CASGSSGLTTNEKLFF. CDR3 nucleotide sequence: TGTGCCAGCGGGAGCTCGGGGCTAACAACTAATGAAAAACTGTTTTTT.

This chain connects TRBV19 to TRBJ2-6, with 11 bases that match TRBD1. The CDR3 is 20 residues long. CDR1 and CDR2 (germline): LNHDA, SQIVND (reference sequence). V shed 4 bases and J 0 bases; nucleotides not matched to a gene: 11. The CDR3 reads CASSRAGTGGSSSGANVLTF. Here the CDR3 DNA reads TGTGCCAGTAGTAGAGCCGGGACAGGGGGATCGAGCTCTGGGGCCAACGTCCTGACTTTC.

The CDR3: CASSQGGQGDEKLFF. The CDR3 nucleotides are TGTGCCAGCAGCCAAGGGGGACAGGGGGACGAAAAACTGTTTTTT. V gene TRBV4-2 combines with J gene TRBJ1-4, with 11 nucleotides matching TRBD1. Losses at the gene ends were 1 base for V and 8 bases for J; bases not matched to a gene: 3. The CDR3 contains 15 residues. CDR1 is LGHNA and CDR2 is YNFKEQ in the germline V gene.

V is TRBV2 and J is TRBJ1-5; D is perhaps TRBD1 (6 bases). Germline V CDR1 and CDR2: SNHLY, FYNNEI. V was clipped by 10 bases and J by 4 bases, with 14 bases between them. The length of the CDR3 is 13 residues. The CDR3 spells CAISGQLNQPQHF. DNA of the CDR3: TGTGCCATTTCCGGACAGCTAAATCAGCCCCAGCATTTT.

This clonotype was seen ten or more times. The chain employs TRBV7-2 and TRBJ1-3; TRBD1 matches 7 bases. CDR3 length: 15 amino acids. CDR1 and CDR2 from the germline V gene are SGHTA and FQGNSA. Trimming removed 4 bases from V and 2 bases from J; junction bases left unmatched: 5. CDR3 sequence reads: CASSSTGDTGNTIYF. CDR3 coding DNA: TGTGCCAGCAGCTCTACAGGGGATACTGGAAACACCATATATTTT.

J is TRBJ1-2 and V is TRBV7-9; unclear D gene. Germline V gene lookup returns CDR1 SEHNR and CDR2 FQNEAQ (reference sequence). Trimming removed 2 bases at V and 10 bases at J, with 11 bases between. CDR3 length: 12 amino acids. The CDR3 reads CASSLWSGSYTF. Written as DNA, the CDR3 is TGTGCCAGCAGCTTATGGTCAGGCTCCTACACCTTC.

The V gene is TRBV10-3, the J gene TRBJ2-7; D could derive from TRBD1 or TRBD2 (5 bases each). V lost 0 bases and J 7 bases, leaving 19 bases between the germline ends. The CDR3 spans 16 residues. The germline gives CDR1 ENHRY, CDR2 SYGVKD. CDR3 loop: CAISESWQTARGEQYF. The CDR3, as DNA: TGTGCCATCAGTGAGTCGTGGCAGACAGCCCGCGGGGAGCAGTACTTC.

This sequence joins TRBV6-1 and TRBJ1-2; 8 bases match TRBD1. Trimming cost V 0 bases and J 5 bases; bases outside gene matches: 8. CDR1 is MNHNS, CDR2 SASEGT, per germline. This CDR3 region has 16 residues. CDR3 loop: CASSEARQGTWYGYTF. CDR3 DNA sequence: TGTGCCAGCAGTGAAGCCAGACAGGGGACGTGGTATGGCTACACCTTC.

This clonotype appeared many times. The rearrangement links TRBV7-2 to TRBJ1-1, with 7 bases lining up with TRBD1. CDR3 size: 15 residues. Germline V lookup: CDR1 SGHTA, CDR2 FQGNSA. After removal of 5 bases from V and 0 bases from J, the junction contained 6 bases not matched to a gene. The CDR3 loop is CASSPQGVVNTEAFF. As DNA, the CDR3 is TGTGCCAGCAGCCCCCAGGGGGTCGTGAACACTGAAGCTTTCTTT.

The chain recombines TRBV4-2 with TRBJ1-4; D is ambiguous. Germline V gene data show CDR1 as LGHNA and CDR2 as YNFKEQ. The CDR3 runs to 14 residues. Trimming removed 2 bases from V and 4 bases from J, with 8 bases in between. This CDR3 is CASSQLQDNEKLFF. The CDR3 bases are TGTGCCAGCAGCCAACTGCAGGATAATGAAAAACTGTTTTTT.

In its sample, this clonotype was seen many times. The rearrangement uses TRBV20-1 and TRBJ1-1, with D hard to call. This CDR3 spans 13 amino acids. Germline V gene data show CDR1 as DFQATT and CDR2 as SNEGSKA (reference sequence). Between the trimmed V and J ends, which lost 5 bases and 1 base, there was a span of 11 bases. The CDR3 spells CSADTTRNTEAFF. As DNA, the CDR3 is TGCAGTGCTGATACCACACGGAACACTGAAGCTTTCTTT.

The chain has TRBV4-1 and TRBJ1-2; 7 positions match TRBD1. Germline V gene data show CDR1 as MGHRA and CDR2 as YSYEKL. This CDR3 is built from 15 residues. The ends lost 3 bases at V and 2 bases at J; junction bases unmatched: 6. Here the CDR3 DNA reads TGCGCCAGCAGCCAGAGGACAGGTGACAACTATGGCTACACCTTC. Its translation is CASSQRTGDNYGYTF.

This clonotype was counted ten times or more. The rearrangement joins TRBV7-2 to TRBJ1-2; 8 bases fit TRBD1. CDR1 SGHTA and CDR2 FQGNSA come from the germline V gene. J was trimmed by 3 bases and V by 4 bases; bases with no gene match: 4. The CDR3 covers 14 residues. The CDR3 sequence: CASSSQQGDYGYTF. In DNA, the CDR3 is TGTGCCAGCAGCTCACAACAGGGGGACTATGGCTACACCTTC.